The rows below give T cell receptor beta chains drawn from one sample of a study of T cells in Graves' hyperthyroidism and ophthalmopathy. TCRdb ran MiXCR on the multiplex PCR reads and lists one entry per CDR3 protein. The table includes 300,000 or so distinct CDR3 sequences, approximately 17% detected once. Sequenced: blood. The receptors were sampled from a woman in her sixties with Graves' ophthalmopathy. Each CDR3 is given with its conserved first and last residue. D genes are given only for firm matches. Expanded clones are given a class, and other clones once, few, many or no size at all.

.,many,TRBV27,TRBJ2-1,TGTGCCAGCAGTTCATTAGCCCTTATACTCTACAATGAGCAGTTCTTC,CASSSLALILYNEQFF
TRBD2,.,TRBV5-4,TRBJ2-7,TGTGCCAGCAGCTTAGGAGGTAACGGGAGGGCCAGTTACGAGCAGTACTTC,CASSLGGNGRASYEQYF
.,.,TRBV19,TRBJ1-1,TGTGCCAGTTTACCAGGAGGAGGGGACACTGAAGCTTTCTTT,CASLPGGGDTEAFF
.,few,TRBV18,TRBJ1-5,TGTGCCAGCTCACCGGAGTTGGAACAGCCCCAGCATTTT,CASSPELEQPQHF
TRBD1,few,TRBV18,TRBJ2-6,TGTGCCAGCTCAAGGTCGGGGACAGCGGGGGCCAACGTCCTGACTTTC,CASSRSGTAGANVLTF
.,many,TRBV27,TRBJ1-2,TGTGCCAGCAGTCGACCTCCGGGACATACCGGCTACACCTTC,CASSRPPGHTGYTF
.,many,TRBV20-1,TRBJ1-5,TGCAGTGCTAGAGATTATTTAAGGGGAGAAGGGCAGCCCCAGCATTTT,CSARDYLRGEGQPQHF
.,many,TRBV11-2,TRBJ2-2,TGTGCCAGCAGCTTTGGCGACACCGGGGAGCTGTTTTTT,CASSFGDTGELFF
.,many,TRBV2,TRBJ2-2,TGTGCCAGCAGTGCGAACGGCGGGGACACCGGGGAGCTGTTTTTT,CASSANGGDTGELFF
.,many,TRBV19,TRBJ1-1,TGTGCCAGTAGTATCGGGGGGATGAACACTGAAGCTTTCTTT,CASSIGGMNTEAFF
.,.,TRBV5-6,TRBJ1-1,TGTGCCAGCAGCTTTATGGTGAACACTGAAGCTTTCTTT,CASSFMVNTEAFF
.,many,TRBV2,TRBJ1-1,TGTGCCCGGAGGGTAATTAGGAACACTGAAGCTTTCTTT,CARRVIRNTEAFF
TRBD1,many,TRBV18,TRBJ1-1,TGTGCCAGCTCACCGGTACAGGGGAGGAACACTGAAGCTTTCTTT,CASSPVQGRNTEAFF